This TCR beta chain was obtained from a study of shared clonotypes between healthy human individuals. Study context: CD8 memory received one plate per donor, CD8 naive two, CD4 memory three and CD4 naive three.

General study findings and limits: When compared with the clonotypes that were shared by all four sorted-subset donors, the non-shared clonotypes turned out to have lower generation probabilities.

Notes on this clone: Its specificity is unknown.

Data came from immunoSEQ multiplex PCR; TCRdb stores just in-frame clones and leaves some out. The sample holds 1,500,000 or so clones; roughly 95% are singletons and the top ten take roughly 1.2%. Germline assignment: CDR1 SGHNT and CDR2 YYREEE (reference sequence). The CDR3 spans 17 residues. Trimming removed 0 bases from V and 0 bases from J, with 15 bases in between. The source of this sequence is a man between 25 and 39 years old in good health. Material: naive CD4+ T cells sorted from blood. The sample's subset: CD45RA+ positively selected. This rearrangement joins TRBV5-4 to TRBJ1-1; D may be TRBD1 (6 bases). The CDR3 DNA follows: TGTGCCAGCAGCTTGGGGGTCGGCGGGGGGCTGAACACTGAAGCTTTCTTT. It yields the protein CASSLGVGGGLNTEAFF.